A selection of T cell receptor beta chains follows, all from one sample in a study of CD8 T cells in ankylosing spondylitis. TCRdb reprocessed the 5' RACE reads with MiXCR, giving one entry per CDR3 protein. The table shows roughly 180,000 distinct CDR3 sequences, with 11% occurring only once. The specimen was blood, either unsorted or a sorted T cell fraction (not recorded which). These receptors originate from a male donor with ankylosing spondylitis or in good health (not recorded which). The CDR3 runs from the conserved cysteine through the conserved F or W. Fields, in order: CDR3 protein, CDR3 DNA, clone size, V gene, J gene, D gene. D genes are given only for firm matches. A row's size may be missing; if present it is once, few, many or a size class.

cdr3_aa: CASSSNPLANTGELFF
cdr3_nt: TGTGCCAGCAGCTCTAATCCTCTAGCGAACACCGGGGAGCTGTTTTTT
clone_size: many
v_call: TRBV7-2
j_call: TRBJ2-2
d_call: NA

cdr3_aa: CASSQMARATEAFF
cdr3_nt: TGTGCCAGCAGCCAGATGGCCCGGGCTACTGAAGCTTTCTTT
clone_size: few
v_call: TRBV7-2
j_call: TRBJ1-1
d_call: NA

cdr3_aa: CASSRQGANYNSPLHF
cdr3_nt: TGTGCCAGCAGCCGACAGGGGGCCAACTATAATTCACCCCTCCACTTT
clone_size: NA
v_call: TRBV7-6
j_call: TRBJ1-6
d_call: TRBD1

cdr3_aa: CAISGEGLWNTGELFF
cdr3_nt: TGTGCCATCAGTGGGGAAGGACTGTGGAACACCGGGGAGCTGTTTTTT
clone_size: NA
v_call: TRBV10-3
j_call: TRBJ2-2
d_call: NA

cdr3_aa: CASSRAGGTGELFF
cdr3_nt: TGTGCCAGCAGTAGAGCGGGAGGAACCGGGGAGCTGTTTTTT
clone_size: NA
v_call: TRBV12-3/TRBV12-4
j_call: TRBJ2-2
d_call: TRBD2

cdr3_aa: CASSYPRDRPTTGYGYTF
cdr3_nt: TGTGCCAGCAGCTATCCCCGGGACAGGCCCACGACAGGATATGGCTACACCTTC
clone_size: few
v_call: TRBV11-2
j_call: TRBJ1-2
d_call: TRBD1

cdr3_aa: CASSPRNEKLFF
cdr3_nt: TGTGCCAGCAGCCCGAGAAATGAAAAACTGTTTTTT
clone_size: NA
v_call: TRBV11-2
j_call: TRBJ1-4
d_call: NA

cdr3_aa: CASSFELYQPQHF
cdr3_nt: TGTGCCAGCAGTTTTGAGCTATATCAGCCCCAGCATTTT
clone_size: many
v_call: TRBV12-3/TRBV12-4
j_call: TRBJ1-5
d_call: NA

cdr3_aa: CSPLPGHTNHSPLHF
cdr3_nt: TGCAGCCCCCTCCCGGGACATACAAACCATTCACCCCTCCACTTT
clone_size: many
v_call: TRBV29-1
j_call: TRBJ1-6
d_call: NA

cdr3_aa: CSARAQTSGHNNEQFF
cdr3_nt: TGCAGTGCTCGGGCCCAGACTAGCGGCCACAACAATGAGCAGTTCTTC
clone_size: many
v_call: TRBV20-1
j_call: TRBJ2-1
d_call: TRBD2

cdr3_aa: CASSYVAANSPLHF
cdr3_nt: TGTGCCAGCAGTTACGTGGCAGCCAATTCACCCCTCCACTTT
clone_size: many
v_call: TRBV6-5
j_call: TRBJ1-6
d_call: NA

cdr3_aa: CSAGYGSKSGELFF
cdr3_nt: TGCAGTGCCGGCTATGGGTCCAAATCCGGGGAGCTGTTTTTT
clone_size: many
v_call: TRBV20-1
j_call: TRBJ2-2
d_call: NA

cdr3_aa: CASSHYRTPSHTDTQYF
cdr3_nt: TGTGCCAGCAGCCATTATAGGACCCCGTCTCACACAGATACGCAGTATTTT
clone_size: many
v_call: TRBV3-1
j_call: TRBJ2-3
d_call: NA

cdr3_aa: CASSVGGAAGTDTQYF
cdr3_nt: TGTGCCAGCAGCGTAGGAGGGGCAGCTGGCACAGATACGCAGTATTTT
clone_size: many
v_call: TRBV9
j_call: TRBJ2-3
d_call: NA

cdr3_aa: CSARDPSPARGNEKLFF
cdr3_nt: TGCAGTGCTAGAGATCCGAGTCCGGCCAGGGGAAATGAAAAACTGTTTTTT
clone_size: many
v_call: TRBV20-1
j_call: TRBJ1-4
d_call: NA

cdr3_aa: CASSFSTGGGEQYF
cdr3_nt: TGTGCCAGCAGCTTCTCGACAGGGGGGGGCGAGCAGTACTTC
clone_size: many
v_call: TRBV7-9
j_call: TRBJ2-7
d_call: TRBD1

cdr3_aa: CASSYRQENTEAFF
cdr3_nt: TGTGCCAGCAGTTACAGGCAGGAGAACACTGAAGCTTTCTTT
clone_size: many
v_call: TRBV6-5
j_call: TRBJ1-1
d_call: NA

cdr3_aa: CASSLGRTYGYTF
cdr3_nt: TGTGCCAGCAGTTTAGGGCGGACCTATGGCTACACCTTC
clone_size: many
v_call: TRBV12-3/TRBV12-4
j_call: TRBJ1-2
d_call: NA

cdr3_aa: CASSLAERASSSGANVLTF
cdr3_nt: TGTGCCAGCAGCTTGGCGGAGAGGGCTTCTTCCTCTGGGGCCAACGTCCTGACTTTC
clone_size: NA
v_call: TRBV7-2
j_call: TRBJ2-6
d_call: NA

cdr3_aa: CASSLDGGTNTGELFF
cdr3_nt: TGCGCCAGCAGCTTGGACGGCGGAACGAACACCGGGGAGCTGTTTTTT
clone_size: many
v_call: TRBV5-1
j_call: TRBJ2-2
d_call: NA

cdr3_aa: CASSFLAGAVNEQFF
cdr3_nt: TGTGCCAGCAGCTTCTTAGCGGGAGCGGTAAATGAGCAGTTCTTC
clone_size: NA
v_call: TRBV7-2
j_call: TRBJ2-1
d_call: TRBD2